Below are 24 T cell receptor beta chains sequenced from a single sample in a study. Tregs were sorted as CD4+CD25+CD127-/low cells. TCRdb re-analysed the 5' RACE reads in MiXCR, keeping a single row per CDR3 protein. The sample lists fewer than 50,000 distinct CDR3 sequences, approximately 23% seen once, with 3.5% to 4.5% in the top ten. The specimen was Tregs sorted from a lymph node. Every receptor here comes from a female donor with breast cancer.

This clonotype was detected ten times or more. The chain combines TRBV10-3 with TRBJ2-7; 11 nucleotides agree with TRBD2. Losses at the gene ends were 7 bases for V and 4 bases for J; bases not matched to a gene: 12. The CDR3 runs to 16 residues. Germline assignment: CDR1 ENHRY and CDR2 SYGVKD. DNA of the CDR3: TGTGCCATCAAAAGTGTAACTAGCGGGAGCCAGTACGAGCAGTACTTC. This codes for CAIKSVTSGSQYEQYF.

This clonotype came up a few times. The chain is built from TRBV20-1 and TRBJ2-2, with D possibly called TRBD1 or TRBD2 (5 bases each). The CDR3 length is 13 residues. Germline V gene sequence: CDR1 DFQATT, CDR2 SNEGSKA (reference sequence). Trimming removed 3 bases at V and 7 bases at J, with 12 bases between. The CDR3 region is CSASRGRDGELFF. The CDR3, as DNA: TGCAGTGCTAGTCGGGGCAGGGACGGGGAGCTGTTTTTT.

The sample holds many counts of this clonotype. The chain recombines TRBV20-1 with TRBJ2-5, with TRBD2 matching 10 bases. CDR1 is DFQATT, CDR2 SNEGSKA, per germline (reference sequence). CDR3 length: 13 residues. The V and J ends lost 1 base and 4 bases, in that order; junction bases with no gene match: 0. This CDR3 is CSARGLAGETQYF. The CDR3 nucleotides read TGCAGTGCTAGAGGACTAGCGGGAGAGACCCAGTACTTC.

In its sample, this clonotype was seen a few times. CDR3 in DNA: TGTGCCAGCAGTCTATTAGCGGGAGGGAACTACAATGAGCAGTTCTTC. Its translation is CASSLLAGGNYNEQFF. The gene calls are TRBV12-3 or TRBV12-4 and TRBJ2-1; 11 bases match TRBD2. V lost 5 bases, J lost 3 bases, and 6 bases stayed unmatched. The CDR3 runs 16 residues.

This clonotype turned up a few times. The chain links TRBV7-2 to TRBJ2-3; D unresolved. Germline V gene sequence: CDR1 SGHTA, CDR2 FQGNSA. Trimming removed 5 bases at V and 2 bases at J, with 8 bases between. This CDR3 spans 13 amino acids. The CDR3 protein is CASSPSSTDTQYF. CDR3 bases: TGTGCCAGCAGCCCAAGTTCCACAGATACGCAGTATTTT.

By share, this clonotype ranks as medium-sized. The V and J genes are TRBV7-9 and TRBJ1-1; weak D call: TRBD1 (6 bases). CDR1 SEHNR and CDR2 FQNEAQ come from the germline V gene (reference sequence). Trimming removed 8 bases at V and 7 bases at J, with 14 bases between. There are 12 residues in the CDR3. CDR3 sequence reads: CASSWGTFEAFF. CDR3 DNA sequence: TGTGCCAGCTCGTGGGGGACATTTGAAGCTTTCTTT.

The genes are TRBV28 and TRBJ2-7; TRBD2 aligns across 11 bases. V lost 4 bases, J lost 4 bases, and 6 bases stayed unmatched. Germline V gene sequence: CDR1 MDHEN, CDR2 SYDVKM. This CDR3 spans 15 amino acids. CDR3 amino acids: CASSSPTSGIYEQYF. In DNA form, the CDR3 reads TGTGCCAGCAGTTCGCCGACTAGCGGGATTTACGAGCAGTACTTC.

V gene TRBV20-1 combines with J gene TRBJ2-3; a weak D match, TRBD1 (5 bases). Per germline, CDR1 DFQATT and CDR2 SNEGSKA (reference sequence). The germline V and J ends were trimmed by 5 bases and 5 bases, with 20 bases remaining between them. The CDR3 contains 15 residues. CDR3 in DNA: TGCAGTGCTGACCCAGGGCGGCTAGACAGAGATACGCAGTATTTT. As protein: CSADPGRLDRDTQYF.

A few counts support this clonotype. The chain joins TRBV7-2 to TRBJ2-3; possible D gene TRBD2, 5 bases. V was cut by 5 bases and J by 5 bases, with 11 bases left in between. CDR1 and CDR2 (germline): SGHTA, FQGNSA. This CDR3 contains 13 residues. CDR3 residues: CASSTPREDTQYF. The CDR3 nucleotides read TGTGCCAGCAGCACCCCCCGGGAAGATACGCAGTATTTT.

This clonotype has just a few counts. The rearrangement uses TRBV5-1 and TRBJ2-3; 14 bases agree with TRBD2. Germline trimming cut 0 bases from V and 4 bases from J; bases unmatched to any gene: 1. CDR3 length: 16 residues. The germline gives CDR1 SGHRS, CDR2 YFSETQ. CDR3 coding DNA: TGCGCCAGCAGCTTGGGGGGACTAGCGGGAGCAGATACGCAGTATTTT. Protein: CASSLGGLAGADTQYF.

The rearrangement joins TRBV28 to TRBJ2-3, with 9 bases aligning to TRBD1. The germline V gene encodes CDR1 MDHEN and CDR2 SYDVKM. Trimming took 4 bases from V and 4 from J; bases not matched to a gene: 12. CDR3 length: 17 amino acids. The CDR3 nucleotides read TGTGCCAGCAGTTCTGAACAGGGGGCGTTTGGTTCAGATACGCAGTATTTT. Protein product: CASSSEQGAFGSDTQYF.

There are a few counts of this clonotype. The V gene is TRBV28, the J gene TRBJ2-5; 8 bases are a match to TRBD2. From germline, CDR1 is MDHEN and CDR2 SYDVKM. The CDR3 extends over 18 amino acids. V lost 3 bases and J lost 0; bases outside the gene matches: 12. The CDR3 loop is CASSFARGGPGYQETQYF. In DNA form, the CDR3 reads TGTGCCAGCAGTTTTGCCCGGGGGGGCCCCGGGTACCAAGAGACCCAGTACTTC.

A word on this clonotype: Because it lacks the conserved phenylalanine or tryptophan at the end, this CDR3 is likely a read error. The chain carries TRBV27 and TRBJ2-7; D is unclear. Germline values: CDR1 MNHEY, CDR2 SMNVEV (reference sequence). CDR3 length: 14 residues. The ends were cut back, 1 base at V and 2 bases at J, with 9 bases in the middle. In nucleotides, the CDR3 is TGTGCCAGCAGTTTATACGTGGGGACCTACGAGCAGTACCTC. It translates to CASSLYVGTYEQYL.

As for this clonotype: A single base separates this from a much larger clone, so it may be a read error. This chain connects TRBV6-1 to TRBJ2-1; TRBD2 matches 8 bases. Germline CDR1 and CDR2: MNHNS and SASEGT. CDR3 length: 14 residues. CDR3 in DNA: TGTACCAGCAGTAGCGGGACCTTCTACAATGAGCAGTTCTTC. Translating it yields CTSSSGTFYNEQFF.

This clonotype was counted only a few times. This chain joins TRBV5-6 and TRBJ2-3; 10 nucleotides match TRBD1. The V and J ends lost 4 bases and 4 bases, in that order; junction bases with no gene match: 3. Germline V gives CDR1 SGHDT, CDR2 YYEEEE. This CDR3 is 14 amino acids long. The DNA for the CDR3 is TGTGCCAGCAGCGGGACAGGGGCCCCAGATACGCAGTATTTT. It specifies CASSGTGAPDTQYF.

This clonotype was counted ten times or more. The chain couples TRBV6-2 or TRBV6-3 to TRBJ1-6; possible D gene TRBD1, 5 bases. Deletions cut 4 bases from V and 9 bases from J, with 7 bases between. CDR1 is MNHEY, CDR2 SVGEGT, per germline. The CDR3 covers 12 residues. CDR3 coding DNA: TGTGCCAGCAGTTTTCAGGGTTCACCCCTCCACTTT. This gives the protein CASSFQGSPLHF.

This clonotype was observed many times. This chain connects TRBV5-6 to TRBJ2-1; 13 positions match TRBD2. The CDR3 has 19 residues. Unmatched junction bases numbered 11, after V lost 3 bases and J lost 2 bases. The germline V gene has CDR1 SGHDT and CDR2 YYEEEE. The CDR3 nucleotides read TGTGCCAGCAGCTCGGCCGGACTAGCGGGAGTGGATCCCTACAATGAGCAGTTCTTC. Amino acid sequence: CASSSAGLAGVDPYNEQFF. Supplemented by reference TRBV5-6 and TRBJ2-1, the full variable domain reads DAGVTQSPTHLIKTRGQQVTLRCSPKSGHDTVSWYQQALGQGPQFIFQYYEEEERQRGNFPDRFSGHQFPNYSSELNVNALLLGDSALYLCASSSAGLAGVDPYNEQFFGPGTRLTVL.

The chain recombines TRBV28 with TRBJ2-7; 7 bases agree with TRBD2. Trimming at V came to 4 bases and at J to 9 bases, leaving 9 bases not matched to a gene. The CDR3 totals 13 residues. Germline CDR1 is MDHEN and CDR2 is SYDVKM. CDR3 nucleotides: TGTGCCAGCAGTTCTGGAGCGGGGCCGGGGCAGTACTTC. It yields the protein CASSSGAGPGQYF.

This clonotype appeared many times. V usage is TRBV6-6 and J usage is TRBJ1-1, with unresolved D. V dropped 0 bases and J dropped 4 bases, with 18 bases sitting between them. The length of the CDR3 is 17 residues. Germline V lookup: CDR1 MNHNY, CDR2 SVGAGI (reference sequence). In nucleotides, the CDR3 is TGTGCCAGCAGTTACTCGTTAGGGCCATTTGGGCGCACTGAAGCTTTCTTT. It is translated as CASSYSLGPFGRTEAFF.

Of note for this clonotype: This CDR3 is missing its conserved last phenylalanine or tryptophan, likely due to a read error. The V call is TRBV4-2, the J call TRBJ2-2; 9 bases align to TRBD2. Germline V lookup: CDR1 LGHNA, CDR2 YNFKEQ. The CDR3 has 17 amino acids. The V segment lost 0 bases and the J segment 5 bases; nucleotides outside the gene matches: 7. The chain's CDR3 is CASSQEASGIRTGELFL. The CDR3 coding sequence is TGTGCCAGCAGCCAAGAGGCTAGCGGGATACGGACCGGGGAGCTGTTTCTT.

This clonotype was observed a handful of times. The chain combines TRBV7-9 with TRBJ1-5, with no clear D. V gave up 3 bases and J gave up 1 base, with 7 bases separating them. From germline, CDR1 is SEHNR and CDR2 FQNEAQ (reference sequence). CDR3 size: 14 residues. CDR3 sequence (DNA): TGTGCCAGCAGCTTTGGGCAGAGCAATCAGCCCCAGCATTTT. This codes for CASSFGQSNQPQHF. Together with reference TRBV7-9 and TRBJ1-5, the CDR3 gives the full variable domain: DTGVSQNPRHKITKRGQNVTFRCDPISEHNRLYWYRQTLGQGPEFLTYFQNEAQLEKSRLLSDRFSAERPKGSFSTLEIQRTEQGDSAMYLCASSFGQSNQPQHFGDGTRLSIL.

CDR3 loop: CASSQFISSYEQYF. The CDR3 coding sequence is TGTGCCAGCAGCCAATTTATAAGCTCCTACGAGCAGTACTTC. J is TRBJ2-7 and V is TRBV3-1; no clear D. Deletions cut 2 bases from V and 0 bases from J, with 8 bases between. Germline CDR1 LGHDT, CDR2 YNNKEL (reference sequence). CDR3 length: 14 residues.

This clonotype was observed a few times. One junction end does not reproduce the germline sequence, and a read error may be involved. The rearrangement links TRBV27 to TRBJ1-1, with 7 bases aligning to TRBD1. Germline-derived CDR1 and CDR2 are MNHEY and SMNVEV (reference sequence). The CDR3 is made up of 14 amino acids. The CDR3 is CASSAGGTESEAVF. CDR3 DNA sequence: TGTGCCAGCAGTGCAGGGGGGACTGAATCTGAAGCTGTCTTT.

This clonotype came up many times. V gene TRBV28 combines with J gene TRBJ2-7; 7 positions agree with TRBD2. The V gene end was trimmed by 10 bases and the J gene end by 6 bases; junction bases not matched to a gene: 15. CDR1 and CDR2 (germline): MDHEN, SYDVKM. CDR3 length: 14 residues. The CDR3: CATQTPAGTFEQYF. As DNA, the CDR3 is TGTGCCACTCAGACTCCAGCGGGGACTTTCGAGCAGTACTTC.